This paragraph reports one T cell receptor (beta chain). Its specificity is unknown. Primers for the PCR totalled 60 Vbeta and 13 Jbeta. Clones were read by immunoSEQ multiplex PCR, and TCRdb kept only the in-frame ones, dropping some. The sample holds fewer than 250,000 clones, about 74% seen once. This entry belongs to a study of cytomegalovirus exposure and HLA in healthy donors. Study-level findings and limits: The study designated over 150 TCR beta chains cytomegalovirus-associated.

The material sequenced was PBMCs. This TCR was sampled from a man aged 35 to 55 in good health and CMV-seronegative.

Here the CDR3 reads CASSLEYEQYF. CDR3 coding DNA: TGTGCCAGCAGTTTAGAGTACGAGCAGTACTTC. The V call is TRBV28, the J call TRBJ2-7; D is uncertain. V was cut by 2 bases and J by 4 bases, with 3 bases left in between. The CDR3 runs to 11 residues. Germline V gene lookup returns CDR1 MDHEN and CDR2 SYDVKM.